The clone carrying this T cell receptor (beta chain) was seen more than once but under ten times. Its antigen is not identified. The germline V gene has CDR1 MNHEY and CDR2 SVGEGT. The CDR3 runs 14 residues. Trimming removed 7 bases from V and 6 bases from J; junction bases left unmatched: 6. One entry per CDR3 protein, called by TCRdb with MiXCR from the 5' RACE reads. The repertoire holds about 110,000 distinct CDR3 sequences, with about 12% as singletons. These data belong to a study of early T cells in non-severe SARS-CoV-2 infection. Overall study context: With bulk RNA from unsorted whole blood as input, sequencing yielded unpaired chains.

Broader study findings: In VDJdb matching, anti-spike CD8 responses were favored while private and CD4 specificities went missing.

The sequenced sample was whole blood. This chain connects TRBV6-2 or TRBV6-3 to TRBJ2-2, with TRBD1 identical over 9 bases. This clonotype was obtained from an adult who was a healthcare worker with PCR-confirmed SARS-CoV-2 infection or an uninfected control (not recorded which). CDR3 protein: CASKGTGPPGELFF. The CDR3 coding sequence is TGTGCCAGCAAGGGGACAGGGCCCCCCGGGGAGCTGTTTTTT.